The source of this T cell receptor beta chain is a study of metastatic and nonmetastatic thyroid tumors. Study context: The comparison covered peripheral blood and tumor or nodule tissue in malignant and benign thyroid patients. The study's findings and limits: Malignant thyroid tumors reportedly exceeded benign nodules significantly in TCR beta diversity, with the difference appearing in blood and tumor.

Patients underwent thyroid surgery, and none had received any treatment before it. This clone was seen at least ten times. Its antigen remains unknown. CDR1 is MNHEY, CDR2 SVGEGT, per germline. This CDR3 is built from 11 residues. The V end was cut by 6 bases, the J end by 1 base, with 4 bases between. Methods used by the authors: To classify distant metastasis in papillary thyroid cancer, a model was built from CDR3 differences across clinicopathological groups. TCRdb re-analyzed the PCR reads using MiXCR. The V and J calls were not made by the authors but by TCRdb's processing. The sample shows about 92,000 clones, 15% of them seen only once.

The J gene is TRBJ2-7, the V gene TRBV6-2 or TRBV6-3; no definite D call. The specimen was blood. This receptor was identified in a female donor with papillary thyroid cancer or a benign thyroid nodule (not recorded which). Some clones in this sample may be carry-over from other donors' samples. The CDR3 nucleotides are TGTGCCAGCAGCCAATCCTACGAGCAGTACTTC. It translates to CASSQSYEQYF.